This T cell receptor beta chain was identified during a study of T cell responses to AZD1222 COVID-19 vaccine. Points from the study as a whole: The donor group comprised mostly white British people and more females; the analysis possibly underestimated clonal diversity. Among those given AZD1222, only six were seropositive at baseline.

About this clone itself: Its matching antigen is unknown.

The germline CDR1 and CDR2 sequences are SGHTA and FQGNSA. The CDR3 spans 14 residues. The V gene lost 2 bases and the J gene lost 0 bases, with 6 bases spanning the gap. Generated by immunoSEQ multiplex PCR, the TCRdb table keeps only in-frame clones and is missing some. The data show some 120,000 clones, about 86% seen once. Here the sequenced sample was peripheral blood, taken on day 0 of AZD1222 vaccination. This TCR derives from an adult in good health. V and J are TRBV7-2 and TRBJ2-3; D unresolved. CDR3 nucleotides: TGTGCCAGCAGCTTATTCAGAAGCACAGATACGCAGTATTTT. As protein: CASSLFRSTDTQYF. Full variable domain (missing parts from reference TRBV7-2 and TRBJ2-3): GAGVSQSPSNKVTEKGKDVELRCDPISGHTALYWYRQSLGQGLEFLIYFQGNSAPDKSGLPSDRFSAERTGGSVSTLTIQRTQQEDSAVYLCASSLFRSTDTQYFGPGTRLTVL.